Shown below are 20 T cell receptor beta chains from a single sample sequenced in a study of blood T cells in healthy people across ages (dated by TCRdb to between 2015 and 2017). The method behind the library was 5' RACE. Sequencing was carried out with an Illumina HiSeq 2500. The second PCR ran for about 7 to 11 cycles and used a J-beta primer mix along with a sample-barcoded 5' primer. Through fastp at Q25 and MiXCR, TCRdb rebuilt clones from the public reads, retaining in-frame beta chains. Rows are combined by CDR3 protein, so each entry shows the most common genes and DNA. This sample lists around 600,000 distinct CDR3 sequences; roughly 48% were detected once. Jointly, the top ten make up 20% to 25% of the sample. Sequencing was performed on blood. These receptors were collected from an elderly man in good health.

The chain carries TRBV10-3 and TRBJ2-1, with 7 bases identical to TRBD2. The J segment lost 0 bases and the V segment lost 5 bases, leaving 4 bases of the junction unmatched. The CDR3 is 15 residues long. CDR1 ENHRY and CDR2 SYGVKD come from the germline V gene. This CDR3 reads CAISPRGGSYNEQFF. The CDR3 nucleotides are TGTGCCATCAGTCCCCGCGGGGGCTCCTACAATGAGCAGTTCTTC.

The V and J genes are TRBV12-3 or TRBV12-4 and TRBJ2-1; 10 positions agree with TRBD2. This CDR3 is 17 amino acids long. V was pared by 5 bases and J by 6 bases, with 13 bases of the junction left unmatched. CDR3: CASSLHAAGGSVNEQFF. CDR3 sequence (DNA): TGTGCCAGCAGTCTCCACGCAGCGGGGGGGTCGGTCAATGAGCAGTTCTTC.

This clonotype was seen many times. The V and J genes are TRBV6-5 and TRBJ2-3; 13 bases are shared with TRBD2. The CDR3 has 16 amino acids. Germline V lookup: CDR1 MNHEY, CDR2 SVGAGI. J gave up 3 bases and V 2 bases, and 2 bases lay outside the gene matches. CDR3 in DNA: TGTGCCAGCAGTTACACTAGCGGGAGGGCAACAGATACGCAGTATTTT. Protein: CASSYTSGRATDTQYF.

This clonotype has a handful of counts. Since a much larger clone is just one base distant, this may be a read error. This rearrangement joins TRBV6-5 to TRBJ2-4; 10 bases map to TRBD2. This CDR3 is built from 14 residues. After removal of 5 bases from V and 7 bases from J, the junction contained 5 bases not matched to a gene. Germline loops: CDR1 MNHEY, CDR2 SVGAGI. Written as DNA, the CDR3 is TGTGCCAGCAGTGCAGCTAGCGGGAGTAACATTCAGTACTTC. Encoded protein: CASSAASGSNIQYF.

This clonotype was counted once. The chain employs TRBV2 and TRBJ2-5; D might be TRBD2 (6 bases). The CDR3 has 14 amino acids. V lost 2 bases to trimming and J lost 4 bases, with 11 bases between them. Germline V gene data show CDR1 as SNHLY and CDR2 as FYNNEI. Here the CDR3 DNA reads TGTGCCAGCAGTGAATCCCGGAGGGGAGAGACCCAGTACTTC. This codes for CASSESRRGETQYF.

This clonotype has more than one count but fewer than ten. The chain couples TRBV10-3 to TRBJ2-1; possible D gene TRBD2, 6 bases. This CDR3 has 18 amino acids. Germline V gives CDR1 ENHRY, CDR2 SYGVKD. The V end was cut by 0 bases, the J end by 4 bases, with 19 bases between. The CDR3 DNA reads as TGTGCCATCAGTGAGTCTTTTTTCGGGACGGGGGAGTACAATGAGCAGTTCTTC. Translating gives CAISESFFGTGEYNEQFF.

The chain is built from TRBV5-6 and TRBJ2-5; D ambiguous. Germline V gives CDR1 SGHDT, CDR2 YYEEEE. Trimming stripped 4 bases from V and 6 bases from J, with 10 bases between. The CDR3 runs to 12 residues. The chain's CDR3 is CASSPDRQTQYF. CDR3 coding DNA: TGTGCCAGCAGCCCGGACCGGCAGACCCAGTACTTC.

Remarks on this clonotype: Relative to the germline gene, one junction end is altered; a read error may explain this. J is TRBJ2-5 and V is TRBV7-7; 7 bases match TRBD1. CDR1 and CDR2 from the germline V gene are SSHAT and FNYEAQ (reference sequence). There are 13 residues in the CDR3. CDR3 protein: CASSCTGEETQYF. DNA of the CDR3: TGTGCTAGCAGCTGTACAGGGGAAGAGACCCAGTACTTC.

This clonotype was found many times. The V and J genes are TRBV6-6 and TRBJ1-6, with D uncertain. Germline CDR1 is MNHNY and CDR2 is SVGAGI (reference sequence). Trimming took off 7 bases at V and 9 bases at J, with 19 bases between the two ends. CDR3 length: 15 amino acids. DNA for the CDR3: TGTGCCAGCACCAGATCCGGTGGGGAGGGTTCACCCCTCCACTTT. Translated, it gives CASTRSGGEGSPLHF.

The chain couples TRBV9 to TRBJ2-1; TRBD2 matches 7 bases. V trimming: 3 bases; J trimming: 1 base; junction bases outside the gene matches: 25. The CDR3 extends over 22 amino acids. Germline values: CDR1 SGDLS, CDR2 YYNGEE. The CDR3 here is CASSATPYRPTSTQGSYNEQFF. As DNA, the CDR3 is TGTGCCAGCAGCGCCACACCCTATCGCCCGACTAGCACCCAGGGATCCTACAATGAGCAGTTCTTC.

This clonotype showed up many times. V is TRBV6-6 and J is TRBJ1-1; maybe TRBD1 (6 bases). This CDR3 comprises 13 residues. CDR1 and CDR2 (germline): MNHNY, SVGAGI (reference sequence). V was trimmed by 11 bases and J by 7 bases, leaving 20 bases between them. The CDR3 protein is CAARDQGYGEAFF. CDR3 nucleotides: TGTGCCGCCCGGGACCAGGGGTATGGTGAAGCTTTCTTT.

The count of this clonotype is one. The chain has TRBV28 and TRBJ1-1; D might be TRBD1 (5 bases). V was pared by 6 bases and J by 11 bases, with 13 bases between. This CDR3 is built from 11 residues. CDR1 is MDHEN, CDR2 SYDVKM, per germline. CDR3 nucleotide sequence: TGTGCCAGCAGGGGACGGGAGACGGCTTTCTTT. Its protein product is CASRGRETAFF.

DNA for the CDR3: TGCAGCGTTAAACGGGGGGCCAGCGCAGATACGCAGTATTTT. Its protein is CSVKRGASADTQYF. The gene calls are TRBV29-1 and TRBJ2-3; TRBD2 might be the D (7 bases). The ends were cut back, 5 bases at V and 4 bases at J, with 16 bases in the middle. The CDR3 covers 14 residues. Germline V CDR1 and CDR2: SQVTM, ANQGSEA.

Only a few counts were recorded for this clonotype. CDR3 amino acids: CASSGYMRGPQYF. For the CDR3, the DNA is TGTGCCAGCAGCGGATACATGCGGGGACCGCAGTATTTT. The V and J genes are TRBV11-3 and TRBJ2-3, with D perhaps TRBD2 (6 bases). The CDR3 totals 13 residues. Trimming removed 5 bases from V and 10 bases from J, with 16 bases in between. In germline, CDR1 is SGHNT, CDR2 YENEEA.

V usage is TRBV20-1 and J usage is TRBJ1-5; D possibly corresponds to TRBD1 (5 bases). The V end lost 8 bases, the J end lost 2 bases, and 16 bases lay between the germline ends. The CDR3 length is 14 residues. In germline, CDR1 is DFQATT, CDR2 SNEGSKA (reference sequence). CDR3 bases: TGCAGTCGTCTGGGGGAGCAGGGCAATCAGCCCCAGCATTTT. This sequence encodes CSRLGEQGNQPQHF.

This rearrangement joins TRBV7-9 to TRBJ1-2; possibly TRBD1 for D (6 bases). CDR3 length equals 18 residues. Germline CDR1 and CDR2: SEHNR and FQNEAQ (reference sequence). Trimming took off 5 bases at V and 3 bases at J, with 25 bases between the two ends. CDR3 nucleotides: TGTGCCAGCAGCCACGGACAGAGTGAGAAACTTGGTGACTATGGCTACACCTTC. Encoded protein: CASSHGQSEKLGDYGYTF.

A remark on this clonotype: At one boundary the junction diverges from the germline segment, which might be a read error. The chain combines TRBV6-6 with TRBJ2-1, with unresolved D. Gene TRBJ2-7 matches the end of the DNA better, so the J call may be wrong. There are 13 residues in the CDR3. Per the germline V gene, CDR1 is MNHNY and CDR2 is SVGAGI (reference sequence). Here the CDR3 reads CTSHLDTYNEQYF. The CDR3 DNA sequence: TGTACCAGCCATTTAGACACCTACAATGAGCAGTACTTC.

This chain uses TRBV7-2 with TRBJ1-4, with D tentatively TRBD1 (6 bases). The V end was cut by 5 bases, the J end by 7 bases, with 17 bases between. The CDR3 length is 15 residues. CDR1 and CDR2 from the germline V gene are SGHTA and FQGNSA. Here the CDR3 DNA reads TGTGCCAGCAGCCCATCACAGGGACTGGTTGAAAAACTGTTTTTT. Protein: CASSPSQGLVEKLFF.

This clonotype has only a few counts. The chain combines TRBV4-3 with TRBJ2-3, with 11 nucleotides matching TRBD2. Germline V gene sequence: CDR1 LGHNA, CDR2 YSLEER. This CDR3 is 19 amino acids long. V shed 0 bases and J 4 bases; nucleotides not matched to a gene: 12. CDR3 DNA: TGCGCCAGCAGCCAAGATCCCCCGACTAGCGGGAAGCGTCCAGATACGCAGTATTTT. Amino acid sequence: CASSQDPPTSGKRPDTQYF.

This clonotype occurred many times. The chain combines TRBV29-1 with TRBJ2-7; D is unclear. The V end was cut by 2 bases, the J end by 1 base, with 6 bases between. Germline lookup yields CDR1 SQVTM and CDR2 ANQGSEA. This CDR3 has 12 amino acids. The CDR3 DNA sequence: TGCAGCGTTGAACGTGATTCCTACGAGCAGTACTTC. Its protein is CSVERDSYEQYF.